The present T cell receptor beta chain was sequenced within a study of T cell changes during pregnancy in multiple sclerosis. Method: immunoSEQ multiplex PCR; TCRdb's copy keeps in-frame clones and lacks some. The sample has tens of thousands of clones; roughly 84% are singletons. This sequence was found in a female donor with multiple sclerosis, enrolled in a pregnancy study. The starting material was CD8+ T cells from peripheral blood mononuclear cells, obtained after pregnancy.

CDR3 nucleotide sequence: TGCGCCAGCGGAACAGGGGGCGCAAATGGCTACACCTTC. The encoded protein is CASGTGGANGYTF. The chain uses TRBV10-2 and TRBJ1-2, with 9 positions matching TRBD1. The CDR3 runs 13 residues. The germline V gene has CDR1 WSHSY and CDR2 SAAADI. V shed 8 bases and J 6 bases; nucleotides not matched to a gene: 7.